The T cell receptor (beta chain) under discussion was sequenced for a study of blood T cell repertoires in COVID-19. Turning to the study itself: T cells, B-cell-depleted T cells, or PBMCs supplied cDNA or gDNA.

Clones were sequenced by immunoSEQ multiplex PCR, and TCRdb holds only the in-frame ones, with some missing. This sample has 97,000 or so clones, with roughly 92% found just once. Per the germline V gene, CDR1 is MDHEN and CDR2 is SYDVKM. CDR3 length: 14 amino acids. V dropped 6 bases and J dropped 2 bases, with 11 bases sitting between them. The sequence derives from a woman aged 50 to 60 with COVID-19, enrolled during active disease. Sequencing was carried out using peripheral blood. This chain connects TRBV28 to TRBJ1-3; D is perhaps TRBD1 (6 bases). CDR3 nucleotides: TGTGCCAGCAGAACAGGGTCCCCTGGAAACACCATATATTTT. It encodes CASRTGSPGNTIYF.